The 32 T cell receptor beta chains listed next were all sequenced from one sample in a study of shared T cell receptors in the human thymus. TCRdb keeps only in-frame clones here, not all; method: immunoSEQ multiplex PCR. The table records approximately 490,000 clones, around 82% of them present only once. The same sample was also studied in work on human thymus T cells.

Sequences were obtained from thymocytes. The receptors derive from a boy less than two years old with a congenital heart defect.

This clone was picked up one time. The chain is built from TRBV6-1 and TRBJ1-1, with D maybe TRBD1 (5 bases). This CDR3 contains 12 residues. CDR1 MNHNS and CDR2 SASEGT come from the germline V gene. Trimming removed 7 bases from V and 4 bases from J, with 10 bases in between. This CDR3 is CASTGGGTEAFF. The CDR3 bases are TGTGCCAGCACGGGGGGGGGCACTGAAGCTTTCTTT.

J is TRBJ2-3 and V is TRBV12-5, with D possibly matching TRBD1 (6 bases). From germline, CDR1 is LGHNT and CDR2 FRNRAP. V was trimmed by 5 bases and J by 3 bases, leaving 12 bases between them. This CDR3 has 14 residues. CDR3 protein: CASGRGIRTDTQYF. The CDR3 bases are TGTGCTAGTGGTAGGGGGATTAGGACAGATACGCAGTATTTT.

The DNA of the CDR3 is TGTGCCACCCCTCGGAGGGATGACACCGGGGAGCTGTTTTTT. Translating gives CATPRRDDTGELFF. The chain is built from TRBV19 and TRBJ2-2, with D possibly matching TRBD2 (6 bases). CDR3 length equals 14 residues. V lost 10 bases and J 3 bases, leaving 15 bases between the germline ends. The germline V gene encodes CDR1 LNHDA and CDR2 SQIVND (reference sequence).

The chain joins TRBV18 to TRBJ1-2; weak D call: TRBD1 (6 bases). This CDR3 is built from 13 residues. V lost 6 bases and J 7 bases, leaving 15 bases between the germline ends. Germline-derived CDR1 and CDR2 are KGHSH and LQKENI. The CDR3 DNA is TGTGCCAGCTCCCTTCCAGGGGCTGGTGGCTACACCTTC. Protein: CASSLPGAGGYTF.

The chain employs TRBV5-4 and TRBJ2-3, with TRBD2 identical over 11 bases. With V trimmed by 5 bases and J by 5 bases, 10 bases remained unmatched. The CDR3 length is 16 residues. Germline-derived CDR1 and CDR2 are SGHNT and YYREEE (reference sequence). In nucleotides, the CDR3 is TGTGCCAGCAGGGTTTTTAGCGGGAGGGCCAAAGATACGCAGTATTTT. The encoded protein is CASRVFSGRAKDTQYF. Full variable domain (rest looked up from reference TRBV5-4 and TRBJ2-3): ETGVTQSPTHLIKTRGQQVTLRCSSQSGHNTVSWYQQALGQGPQFIFQYYREEENGRGNFPPRFSGLQFPNYSSELNVNALELDDSALYLCASRVFSGRAKDTQYFGPGTRLTVL.

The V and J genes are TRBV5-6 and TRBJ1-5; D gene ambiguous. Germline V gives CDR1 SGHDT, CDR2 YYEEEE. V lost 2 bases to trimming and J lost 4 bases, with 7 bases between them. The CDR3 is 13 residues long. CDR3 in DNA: TGTGCCAGCAGCTTATCGGTAAATCAGCCCCAGCATTTT. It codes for CASSLSVNQPQHF.

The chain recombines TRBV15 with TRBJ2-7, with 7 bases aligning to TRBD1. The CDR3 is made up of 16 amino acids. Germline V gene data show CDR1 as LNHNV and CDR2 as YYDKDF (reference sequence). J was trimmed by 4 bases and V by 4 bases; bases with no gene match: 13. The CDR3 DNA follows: TGTGCCACCAGCATAAAGGGACAGACTTTTCGGTACGAGCAGTACTTC. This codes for CATSIKGQTFRYEQYF.

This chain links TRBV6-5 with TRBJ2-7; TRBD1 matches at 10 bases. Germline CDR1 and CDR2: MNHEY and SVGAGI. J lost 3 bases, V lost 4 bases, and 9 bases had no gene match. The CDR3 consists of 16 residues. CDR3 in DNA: TGTGCCAGCAGTTCATTGACAGGGGGCGCAGGCTACGAGCAGTACTTC. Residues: CASSSLTGGAGYEQYF.

CDR3 bases: TGCGCCAGCAGCCAAGATCCCGGTCGGGATTGGAATGAGCAGTTCTTC. The encoded protein is CASSQDPGRDWNEQFF. V usage is TRBV4-3 and J usage is TRBJ2-1, with a possible D match to TRBD2 (5 bases). Germline-derived CDR1 and CDR2 are LGHNA and YSLEER. The CDR3 is 16 residues long. V shed 0 bases and J shed 7 bases, with 16 bases lying between them.

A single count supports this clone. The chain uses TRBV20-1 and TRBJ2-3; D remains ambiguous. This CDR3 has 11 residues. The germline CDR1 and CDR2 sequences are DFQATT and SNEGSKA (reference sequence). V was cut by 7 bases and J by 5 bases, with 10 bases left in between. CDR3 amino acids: CSGKEEDTQYF. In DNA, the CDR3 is TGCAGTGGAAAAGAGGAAGATACGCAGTATTTT.

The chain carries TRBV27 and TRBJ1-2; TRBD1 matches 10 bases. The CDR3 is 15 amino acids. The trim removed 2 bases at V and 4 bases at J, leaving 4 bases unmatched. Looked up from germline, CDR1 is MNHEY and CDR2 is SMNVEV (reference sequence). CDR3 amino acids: CASSLRTGGSYGYTF. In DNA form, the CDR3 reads TGTGCCAGCAGTTTACGGACAGGGGGGAGCTATGGCTACACCTTC.

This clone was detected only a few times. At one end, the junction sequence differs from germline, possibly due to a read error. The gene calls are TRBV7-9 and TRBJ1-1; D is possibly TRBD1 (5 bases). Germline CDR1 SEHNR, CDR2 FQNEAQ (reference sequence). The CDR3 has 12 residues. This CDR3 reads CASSLKSQAGGF. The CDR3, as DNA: TGTGCCAGCAGCTTAAAGTCCCAGGCGGGGGGATTT.

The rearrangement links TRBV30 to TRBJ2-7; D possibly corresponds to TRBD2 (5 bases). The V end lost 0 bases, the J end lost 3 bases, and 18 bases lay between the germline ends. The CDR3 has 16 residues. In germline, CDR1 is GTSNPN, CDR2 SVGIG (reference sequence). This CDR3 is CAWSVPRARIHYEQYF. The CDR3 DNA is TGTGCCTGGAGTGTCCCGCGGGCCAGAATACACTACGAGCAGTACTTC.

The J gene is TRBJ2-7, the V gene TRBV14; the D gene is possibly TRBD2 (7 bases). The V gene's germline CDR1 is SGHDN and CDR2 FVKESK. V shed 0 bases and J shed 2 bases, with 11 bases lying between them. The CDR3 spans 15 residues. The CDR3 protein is CASSQDGGRTYEQYF. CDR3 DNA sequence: TGTGCCAGCAGCCAAGACGGGGGGCGCACCTACGAGCAGTACTTC.

In DNA, the CDR3 is TGTGCCAGCAGCTTAAATGTTAATAGCAATCAGCCCCAGCATTTT. The encoded protein is CASSLNVNSNQPQHF. This chain connects TRBV11-2 to TRBJ1-5, with D uncertain. CDR3 length: 15 residues. V dropped 2 bases and J dropped 0 bases, with 8 bases sitting between them. CDR1 and CDR2 (germline): SGHAT, FQNNGV.

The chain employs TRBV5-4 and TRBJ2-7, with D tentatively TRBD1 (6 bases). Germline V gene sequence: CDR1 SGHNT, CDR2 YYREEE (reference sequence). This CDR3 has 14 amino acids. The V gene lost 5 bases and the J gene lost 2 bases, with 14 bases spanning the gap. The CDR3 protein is CASSRRDIPYEQYF. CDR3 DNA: TGTGCCAGCAGTCGCAGGGACATCCCCTACGAGCAGTACTTC.

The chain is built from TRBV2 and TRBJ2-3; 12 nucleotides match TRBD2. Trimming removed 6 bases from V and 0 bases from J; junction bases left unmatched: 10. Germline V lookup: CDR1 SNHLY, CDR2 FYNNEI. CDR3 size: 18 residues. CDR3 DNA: TGTGCCAGCAGGAGGACTAGCGGGGACCCTCCTAGCACAGATACGCAGTATTTT. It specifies CASRRTSGDPPSTDTQYF.

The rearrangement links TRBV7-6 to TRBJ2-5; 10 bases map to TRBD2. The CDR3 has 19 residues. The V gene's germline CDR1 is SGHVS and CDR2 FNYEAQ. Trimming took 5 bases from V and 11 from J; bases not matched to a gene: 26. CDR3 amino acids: CASSPRPGRGAGGRGEQYF. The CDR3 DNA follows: TGTGCCAGCAGCCCACGCCCTGGAAGGGGAGCGGGAGGGCGGGGAGAGCAGTACTTC.

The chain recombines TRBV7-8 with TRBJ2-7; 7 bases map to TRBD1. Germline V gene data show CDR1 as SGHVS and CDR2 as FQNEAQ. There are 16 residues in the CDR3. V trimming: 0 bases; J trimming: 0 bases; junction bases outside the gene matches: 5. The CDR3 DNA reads TGTGCCAGCAGCTTAGCCGTGACAGGGAGCTCCTACGAGCAGTACTTC. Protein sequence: CASSLAVTGSSYEQYF.

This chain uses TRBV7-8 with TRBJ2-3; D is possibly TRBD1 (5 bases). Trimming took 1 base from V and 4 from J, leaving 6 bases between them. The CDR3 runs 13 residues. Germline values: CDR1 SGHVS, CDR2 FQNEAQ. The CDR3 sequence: CASSLVGPDTQYF. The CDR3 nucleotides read TGTGCCAGCAGCTTAGTGGGGCCAGATACGCAGTATTTT.

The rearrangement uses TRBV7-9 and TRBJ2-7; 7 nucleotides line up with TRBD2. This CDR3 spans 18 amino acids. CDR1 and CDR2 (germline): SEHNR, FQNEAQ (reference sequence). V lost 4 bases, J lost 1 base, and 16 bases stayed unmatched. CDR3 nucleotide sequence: TGTGCCAGCAGCTCCCAGGACGGGGGGATAGCCGCTTCCTACGAGCAGTACTTC. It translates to CASSSQDGGIAASYEQYF.

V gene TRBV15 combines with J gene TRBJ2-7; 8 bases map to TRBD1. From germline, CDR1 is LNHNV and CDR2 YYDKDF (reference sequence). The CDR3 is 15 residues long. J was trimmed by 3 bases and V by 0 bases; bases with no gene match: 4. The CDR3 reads CATSRDRTGCYEQYF. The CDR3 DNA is TGTGCCACCAGCAGAGATCGGACAGGGTGCTACGAGCAGTACTTC.

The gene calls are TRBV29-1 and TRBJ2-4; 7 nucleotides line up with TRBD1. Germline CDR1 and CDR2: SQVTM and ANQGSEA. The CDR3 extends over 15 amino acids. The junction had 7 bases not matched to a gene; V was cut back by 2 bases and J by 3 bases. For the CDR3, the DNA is TGCAGCGTTGAATACAGGGGAAAGGGCAAAAACATTCAGTACTTC. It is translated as CSVEYRGKGKNIQYF.

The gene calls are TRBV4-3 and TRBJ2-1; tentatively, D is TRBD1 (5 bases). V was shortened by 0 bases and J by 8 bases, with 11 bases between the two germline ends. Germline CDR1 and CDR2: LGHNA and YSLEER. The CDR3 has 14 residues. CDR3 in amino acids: CASSQDLQGDEQFF. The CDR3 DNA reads TGCGCCAGCAGCCAAGATCTTCAGGGCGATGAGCAGTTCTTC.

The CDR3 sequence is CASSQDRGRGKENIQYF. CDR3 bases: TGTGCCAGCAGCCAAGATCGGGGCAGGGGAAAAGAGAACATTCAGTACTTC. The J gene is TRBJ2-4, the V gene TRBV4-2; tentatively, D is TRBD1 (6 bases). The ends were cut back, 0 bases at V and 7 bases at J, with 19 bases in the middle. CDR3 length: 17 amino acids. Germline V gene data show CDR1 as LGHNA and CDR2 as YNFKEQ.

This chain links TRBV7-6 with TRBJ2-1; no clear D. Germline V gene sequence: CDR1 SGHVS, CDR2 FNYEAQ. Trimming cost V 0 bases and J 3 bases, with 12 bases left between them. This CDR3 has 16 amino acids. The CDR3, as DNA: TGTGCCAGCAGCTTAGCGCAGAGCGCGCACTACAATGAGCAGTTCTTC. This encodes CASSLAQSAHYNEQFF. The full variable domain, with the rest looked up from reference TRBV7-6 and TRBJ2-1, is GAGVSQSPRYKVTKRGQDVALRCDPISGHVSLYWYRQALGQGPEFLTYFNYEAQQDKSGLPNDRFSAERPEGSISTLTIQRTEQRDSAMYRCASSLAQSAHYNEQFFGPGTRLTVL.

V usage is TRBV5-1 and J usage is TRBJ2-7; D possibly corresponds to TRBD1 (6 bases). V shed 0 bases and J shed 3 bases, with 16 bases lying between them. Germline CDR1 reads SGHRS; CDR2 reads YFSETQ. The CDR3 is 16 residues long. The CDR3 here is CASSLAGTRTNYEQYF. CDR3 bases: TGCGCCAGCAGCTTGGCCGGGACACGGACCAACTACGAGCAGTACTTC.

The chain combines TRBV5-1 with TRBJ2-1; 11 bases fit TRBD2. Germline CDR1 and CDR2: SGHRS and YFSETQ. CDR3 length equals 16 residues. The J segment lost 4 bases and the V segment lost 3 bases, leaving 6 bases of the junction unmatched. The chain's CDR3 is CASSSLSGRGYNEQFF. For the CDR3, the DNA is TGCGCCAGCAGCTCACTTAGCGGGAGGGGGTACAATGAGCAGTTCTTC.

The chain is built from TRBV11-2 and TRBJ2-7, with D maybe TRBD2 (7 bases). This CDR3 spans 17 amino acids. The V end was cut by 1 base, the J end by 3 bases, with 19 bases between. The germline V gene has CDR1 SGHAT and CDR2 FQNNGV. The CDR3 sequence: CASSLAGRGRRDYEQYF. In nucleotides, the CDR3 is TGTGCCAGCAGCTTAGCTGGGCGGGGGCGAAGGGACTACGAGCAGTACTTC.

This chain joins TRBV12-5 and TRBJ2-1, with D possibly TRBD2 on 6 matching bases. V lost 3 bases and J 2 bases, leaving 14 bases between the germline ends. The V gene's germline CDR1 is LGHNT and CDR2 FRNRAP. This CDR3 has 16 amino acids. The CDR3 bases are TGTGCTAGTGGTTTCCTCGAAGCGGGCCCCTACAATGAGCAGTTCTTC. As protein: CASGFLEAGPYNEQFF.

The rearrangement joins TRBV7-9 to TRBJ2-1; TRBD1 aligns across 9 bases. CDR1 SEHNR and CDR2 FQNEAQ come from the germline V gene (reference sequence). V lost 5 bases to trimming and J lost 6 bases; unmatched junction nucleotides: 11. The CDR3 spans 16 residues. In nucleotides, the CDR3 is TGTGCCAGCAGCGAATACCGGGACAGGGTACGCAATGAGCAGTTCTTC. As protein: CASSEYRDRVRNEQFF. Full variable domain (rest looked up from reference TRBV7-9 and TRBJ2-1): DTGVSQNPRHKITKRGQNVTFRCDPISEHNRLYWYRQTLGQGPEFLTYFQNEAQLEKSRLLSDRFSAERPKGSFSTLEIQRTEQGDSAMYLCASSEYRDRVRNEQFFGPGTRLTVL.

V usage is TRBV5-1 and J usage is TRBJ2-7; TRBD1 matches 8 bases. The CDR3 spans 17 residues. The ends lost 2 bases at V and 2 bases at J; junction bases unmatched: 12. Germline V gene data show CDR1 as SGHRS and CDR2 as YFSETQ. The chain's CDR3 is CASSFGGSMTGAYEQYF. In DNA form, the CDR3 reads TGCGCCAGCAGCTTTGGGGGTTCAATGACAGGGGCCTACGAGCAGTACTTC.